This TCR beta chain was captured in a study of blood T cell repertoires in COVID-19. This CDR3 is built from 15 residues. CDR1 is SGHRS and CDR2 is YFSETQ in the germline V gene. The V and J ends lost 4 bases and 10 bases, in that order; junction bases with no gene match: 9. The method was immunoSEQ multiplex PCR; TCRdb's version includes in-frame clones alone and lacks a portion of them. The data show a few hundred thousand clones, roughly 91% seen once. Sequences were obtained from PBMCs or T cells enriched from blood (not recorded which). The TCR originated in a woman between 18 and 29 years old who had recovered from COVID-19. The gene calls are TRBV5-1 and TRBJ1-6, with 9 bases matching TRBD1. CDR3 residues: CASSIGWTGESPLHF. The CDR3 DNA sequence: TGCGCCAGCAGCATAGGGTGGACAGGGGAATCACCCCTCCACTTT. Full variable domain (missing parts from reference TRBV5-1 and TRBJ1-6): KAGVTQTPRYLIKTRGQQVTLSCSPISGHRSVSWYQQTPGQGLQFLFEYFSETQRNKGNFPGRFSGRQFSNSRSEMNVSTLELGDSALYLCASSIGWTGESPLHFGNGTRLTVT.